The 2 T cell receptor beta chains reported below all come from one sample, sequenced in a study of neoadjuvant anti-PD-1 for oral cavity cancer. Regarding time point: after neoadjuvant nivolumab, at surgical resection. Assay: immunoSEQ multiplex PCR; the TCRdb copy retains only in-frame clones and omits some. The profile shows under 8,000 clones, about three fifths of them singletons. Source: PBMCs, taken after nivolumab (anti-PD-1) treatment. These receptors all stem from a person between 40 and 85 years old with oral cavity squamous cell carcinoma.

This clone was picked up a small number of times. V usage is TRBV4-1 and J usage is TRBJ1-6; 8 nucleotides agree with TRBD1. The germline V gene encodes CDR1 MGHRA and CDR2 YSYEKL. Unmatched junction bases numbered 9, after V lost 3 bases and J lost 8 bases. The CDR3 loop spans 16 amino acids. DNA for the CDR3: TGCGCCAGCAGCCAGAGGACAGGGCAGAATTATTCACCCCTCCACTTT. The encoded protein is CASSQRTGQNYSPLHF.

The CDR3 region has the DNA TGTGCCAGCAGTTTAGGGACAGGGGTCGGGGATAGCAATCAGCCCCAGCATTTT. Translated, it gives CASSLGTGVGDSNQPQHF. The J gene is TRBJ1-5, the V gene TRBV28; 10 nucleotides agree with TRBD1. The V gene's germline CDR1 is MDHEN and CDR2 SYDVKM. Germline trimming cut 2 bases from V and 0 bases from J; bases unmatched to any gene: 7. This CDR3 has 18 amino acids.